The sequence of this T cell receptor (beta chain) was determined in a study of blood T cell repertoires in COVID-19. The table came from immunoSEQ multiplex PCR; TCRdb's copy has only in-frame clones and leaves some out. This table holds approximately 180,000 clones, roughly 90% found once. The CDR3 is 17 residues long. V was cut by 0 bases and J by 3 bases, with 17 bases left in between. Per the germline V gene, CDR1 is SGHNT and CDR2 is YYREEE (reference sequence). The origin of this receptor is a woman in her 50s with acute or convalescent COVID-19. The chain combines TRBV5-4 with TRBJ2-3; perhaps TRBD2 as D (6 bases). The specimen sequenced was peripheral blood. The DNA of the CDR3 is TGTGCCAGCAGCTTGGCAATACTCGCGGGGCATACAGATACGCAGTATTTT. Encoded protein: CASSLAILAGHTDTQYF.